One sample yielded the 28 T cell receptor beta chains listed below, sequenced in a study of T cell responses to AZD1222 COVID-19 vaccine. The repertoire was sequenced with immunoSEQ multiplex PCR; TCRdb's copy has only in-frame clones and lacks some. Among about 150,000 clones, roughly 94% were seen once, and the ten largest hold around 1.3%. This specimen consisted of peripheral blood, obtained on day 0 of AZD1222 vaccination. The receptors were sampled from an adult in good health.

The CDR3 region is CASSVGDGYTF. The CDR3 DNA is TGTGCCAGCAGTGTTGGGGATGGCTACACCTTC. The J gene is TRBJ1-2, the V gene TRBV2; unclear D gene. This CDR3 comprises 11 residues. Germline values: CDR1 SNHLY, CDR2 FYNNEI. V lost 4 bases and J lost 6, with 6 bases in between.

The chain combines TRBV9 with TRBJ2-3, with TRBD1 as a possible D gene (7 bases). This CDR3 spans 14 amino acids. Per the germline V gene, CDR1 is SGDLS and CDR2 is YYNGEE. The V and J ends lost 1 base and 6 bases respectively, with 12 bases between them. As DNA, the CDR3 is TGTGCCAGCAGCGTAAGGGACAGCGGGGATACGCAGTATTTT. Encoded protein: CASSVRDSGDTQYF.

The chain couples TRBV12-3 or TRBV12-4 to TRBJ1-5; no clear D gene. The V end lost 5 bases, the J end lost 6 bases, and 8 bases lay between the germline ends. CDR3 length: 12 residues. The CDR3 reads CASSDASQPQHF. The CDR3 nucleotides are TGTGCCAGCAGTGATGCAAGTCAGCCCCAGCATTTT.

This sequence joins TRBV11-2 and TRBJ2-3; D is perhaps TRBD2 (5 bases). V lost 1 base, J lost 1 base, and 15 bases lay in between. The CDR3 has 17 residues. Germline V gives CDR1 SGHAT, CDR2 FQNNGV. The CDR3 protein is CASSLGATSEGTDTQYF. DNA of the CDR3: TGTGCCAGCAGCTTAGGGGCTACCTCGGAGGGCACAGATACGCAGTATTTT.

The V call is TRBV5-1, the J call TRBJ2-4; TRBD1 is a possible D gene (6 bases). CDR1 is SGHRS and CDR2 is YFSETQ in the germline V gene. V shed 6 bases and J shed 3 bases, with 19 bases lying between them. The CDR3 runs to 16 residues. The CDR3 is CASTSGQLNGKNIQYF. CDR3 DNA: TGCGCCAGCACCTCTGGACAGCTGAATGGCAAAAACATTCAGTACTTC.

The rearrangement joins TRBV19 to TRBJ1-4; D not certain. V lost 5 bases to trimming and J lost 2 bases, with 9 bases between them. This CDR3 spans 14 amino acids. Germline CDR1 LNHDA, CDR2 SQIVND (reference sequence). CDR3 sequence (DNA): TGTGCCAGTAGTTATGGTGGCACTAATGAAAAACTGTTTTTT. It is translated as CASSYGGTNEKLFF.

The chain's CDR3 is CASNPGTNYGYTF. Here the CDR3 DNA reads TGTGCCAGTAACCCAGGGACTAACTATGGCTACACCTTC. This chain uses TRBV19 with TRBJ1-2, with D possibly being TRBD1 (5 bases). V gave up 7 bases and J gave up 0 bases, with 9 bases separating them. Germline V CDR1 and CDR2: LNHDA, SQIVND (reference sequence). The CDR3 spans 13 residues.

J is TRBJ2-7 and V is TRBV28; the D gene is possibly TRBD1 (5 bases). Germline V gives CDR1 MDHEN, CDR2 SYDVKM. The CDR3 covers 11 residues. Trimming removed 4 bases at V and 7 bases at J, with 8 bases between. CDR3 protein: CASSSRTEQYV. The CDR3, as DNA: TGTGCCAGCAGTTCCAGGACAGAGCAGTACGTC.

The chain joins TRBV6-5 to TRBJ1-6; unclear D gene. The germline V gene has CDR1 MNHEY and CDR2 SVGAGI. Trimming left V 3 bases short and J 5 bases short, with 5 bases between. This CDR3 region has 13 residues. The CDR3 sequence is CASSYQDNSPLHF. As DNA, the CDR3 is TGTGCCAGCAGTTATCAGGATAATTCACCCCTCCACTTT.

The J gene is TRBJ1-1, the V gene TRBV6-2 or TRBV6-3; no firm D call. Deletions cut 3 bases from V and 2 bases from J, with 13 bases between. The CDR3 has 15 amino acids. Per germline, CDR1 MNHEY and CDR2 SVGEGT. In DNA, the CDR3 is TGTGCCAGCAGTTATAGGGAGGGTTACAACACTGAAGCTTTCTTT. As protein: CASSYREGYNTEAFF.

The V gene is TRBV27, the J gene TRBJ2-3, with D hard to call. In germline, CDR1 is MNHEY, CDR2 SMNVEV (reference sequence). The CDR3 covers 11 residues. V was trimmed by 7 bases and J by 6 bases, leaving 8 bases between them. The CDR3 loop reads CASKTFDTQYF. CDR3 nucleotide sequence: TGTGCCAGCAAAACCTTCGATACGCAGTATTTT.

This sequence joins TRBV2 and TRBJ1-6, with TRBD1 matching 7 bases. This CDR3 region has 14 residues. Germline CDR1 is SNHLY and CDR2 is FYNNEI. J was trimmed by 8 bases and V by 7 bases; bases with no gene match: 8. The CDR3 is CASKRGTAHSPLHF. The DNA of the CDR3 is TGTGCCAGCAAGCGCGGGACAGCCCATTCACCCCTCCACTTT.

V gene TRBV3-1 (or the pseudogene TRBV3-2) combines with J gene TRBJ1-2, with D uncertain. Trimming took off 3 bases at V and 4 bases at J, with 9 bases between the two ends. The length of the CDR3 is 13 residues. In germline, CDR1 is LGHDT, CDR2 YNNKEL (reference sequence). CDR3 loop: CASSHGGSYGYTF. CDR3 coding DNA: TGTGCCAGCAGCCATGGTGGGTCCTATGGCTACACCTTC.

This sequence joins TRBV19 and TRBJ1-2; D is undetermined. Germline-derived CDR1 and CDR2 are LNHDA and SQIVND (reference sequence). V shed 5 bases and J shed 0 bases, with 10 bases lying between them. CDR3 length equals 14 residues. CDR3 bases: TGTGCCAGTAGTGGGAGGCTAGCTAACTATGGCTACACCTTC. It codes for CASSGRLANYGYTF.

The V and J genes are TRBV6-5 and TRBJ1-2; D might be TRBD1 (5 bases). Germline V gives CDR1 MNHEY, CDR2 SVGAGI. The CDR3 is 14 residues long. V lost 2 bases to trimming and J lost 2 bases, with 9 bases between them. DNA for the CDR3: TGTGCCAGCAGTTACGATTGGGGGAACTATGGCTACACCTTC. Amino acid sequence: CASSYDWGNYGYTF.

The rearrangement joins TRBV5-1 to TRBJ1-6; 8 nucleotides agree with TRBD1. The CDR3 has 16 amino acids. Germline CDR1 SGHRS, CDR2 YFSETQ. The trim removed 4 bases at V and 4 bases at J, leaving 7 bases unmatched. CDR3 region: CASSLTGGGYNSPLHF. The CDR3 nucleotides read TGCGCCAGCAGCCTCACAGGGGGGGGATATAATTCACCCCTCCACTTT.

The chain couples TRBV4-1 to TRBJ1-2; 8 bases map to TRBD1. The CDR3 is 15 amino acids. Germline loops: CDR1 MGHRA, CDR2 YSYEKL. V shed 5 bases, J shed 4 bases, and the junction held 9 bases outside the gene matches. CDR3 nucleotides: TGCGCCAGCAGCTCTAACAGGGGGAGGGCCTATGGCTACACCTTC. Protein: CASSSNRGRAYGYTF.

The chain has TRBV6-5 and TRBJ1-1; a weak D match, TRBD1 (6 bases). V dropped 5 bases and J dropped 5 bases, with 12 bases sitting between them. This CDR3 is built from 13 residues. Germline values: CDR1 MNHEY, CDR2 SVGAGI. CDR3 sequence reads: CASSSRGGTEAFF. As DNA, the CDR3 is TGTGCCAGCAGTAGCAGGGGTGGGACTGAAGCTTTCTTT.

This clone was found once. The chain uses TRBV7-8 and TRBJ1-3; a possible D gene is TRBD1 (5 bases). V dropped 3 bases and J dropped 2 bases, with 14 bases sitting between them. The CDR3 consists of 16 residues. In germline, CDR1 is SGHVS, CDR2 FQNEAQ. The CDR3 loop is CASSFEPWGTGNTIYF. Here the CDR3 DNA reads TGTGCCAGCAGCTTCGAGCCGTGGGGCACTGGAAACACCATATATTTT.

The rearrangement joins TRBV19 to TRBJ2-5, with D uncertain. This CDR3 region has 13 residues. V was trimmed by 3 bases and J by 4 bases, leaving 9 bases between them. The V gene's germline CDR1 is LNHDA and CDR2 SQIVND (reference sequence). Here the CDR3 DNA reads TGTGCCAGTAGTATCAGCCCACTAGAGACCCAGTACTTC. It codes for CASSISPLETQYF.

This rearrangement joins TRBV6-6 to TRBJ2-1; TRBD2 matches 9 bases. Per the germline V gene, CDR1 is MNHNY and CDR2 is SVGAGI (reference sequence). With 8 bases clipped from V and 8 bases from J, the junction kept 16 bases outside the gene matches. The CDR3 has 16 amino acids. The CDR3 nucleotides are TGTGCCAGCCGACTAACCGGGCGGGGGGGCATCGATGAGCAGTTCTTC. Translating gives CASRLTGRGGIDEQFF.

The CDR3 sequence: CASSYGTGGNYGYTF. CDR3 in DNA: TGTGCCAGCAGCTACGGGACAGGCGGCAACTATGGCTACACCTTC. The rearrangement links TRBV4-2 to TRBJ1-2; TRBD1 aligns across 8 bases. The trim removed 5 bases at V and 2 bases at J, leaving 7 bases unmatched. Looked up from germline, CDR1 is LGHNA and CDR2 is YNFKEQ. The CDR3 totals 15 residues.

The CDR3 is CASGGTGGNYGYTF. The CDR3 coding sequence is TGTGCCAGCGGCGGGACAGGGGGCAACTATGGCTACACCTTC. The chain carries TRBV2 and TRBJ1-2; 12 bases align to TRBD1. The CDR3 consists of 14 residues. Germline values: CDR1 SNHLY, CDR2 FYNNEI. J lost 2 bases, V lost 8 bases, and 3 bases had no gene match.

The V call is TRBV6-6, the J call TRBJ1-2, with D possibly being TRBD1 (5 bases). V was shortened by 6 bases and J by 6 bases, with 11 bases between the two germline ends. This CDR3 has 12 residues. Germline lookup yields CDR1 MNHNY and CDR2 SVGAGI (reference sequence). CDR3 nucleotide sequence: TGTGCCAGCAGCCCTATGGGGCATGGCTACACCTTC. The encoded protein is CASSPMGHGYTF.

This clone has a single count. The chain carries TRBV18 and TRBJ2-2; 10 positions agree with TRBD2. This CDR3 contains 19 residues. Germline lookup yields CDR1 KGHSH and CDR2 LQKENI. The J segment lost 5 bases and the V segment lost 0 bases, leaving 12 bases of the junction unmatched. The CDR3 is CASSPPASGGRLGTGELFF. The CDR3 DNA sequence: TGTGCCAGCTCACCACCGGCTAGCGGGGGTCGCCTGGGGACCGGGGAGCTGTTTTTT. Full variable domain (missing parts from reference TRBV18 and TRBJ2-2): NAGVMQNPRHLVRRRGQEARLRCSPMKGHSHVYWYRQLPEEGLKFMVYLQKENIIDESGMPKERFSAEFPKEGPSILRIQQVVRGDSAAYFCASSPPASGGRLGTGELFFGEGSRLTVL.

The rearrangement uses TRBV13 and TRBJ1-3; D perhaps matches TRBD1 (5 bases). CDR3 length equals 14 residues. V lost 5 bases to trimming and J lost 4 bases, with 12 bases between them. Germline CDR1 PRHDT, CDR2 FYEKMQ (reference sequence). The CDR3 here is CASSQGPSGNTIYF. CDR3 nucleotides: TGTGCCAGCAGCCAGGGACCATCCGGAAACACCATATATTTT.

The V and J genes are TRBV5-4 and TRBJ2-3; D possibly corresponds to TRBD2 (7 bases). The CDR3 covers 15 residues. Per the germline V gene, CDR1 is SGHNT and CDR2 is YYREEE (reference sequence). Trimming removed 2 bases at V and 5 bases at J, with 15 bases between. The CDR3 DNA reads TGTGCCAGCAGCTTAGAGGGGGGGCCAGAAGATACGCAGTATTTT. It encodes CASSLEGGPEDTQYF.

CDR3 loop: CASGYHRDRALVLNTEAFF. In DNA, the CDR3 is TGTGCTAGTGGTTACCACCGGGACAGGGCTTTGGTGTTGAACACTGAAGCTTTCTTT. The chain recombines TRBV12-5 with TRBJ1-1, with 9 bases lining up with TRBD1. CDR3 length: 19 amino acids. With 4 bases clipped from V and 0 bases from J, the junction kept 15 bases outside the gene matches. The V gene's germline CDR1 is LGHNT and CDR2 FRNRAP.